Following are 11 T cell receptor beta chains from one sample sequenced in a study of blood T cell repertoires in COVID-19. The data were produced by immunoSEQ multiplex PCR, yet TCRdb's version contains in-frame clones alone and is incomplete. The sample has around 270,000 clones, roughly 84% seen once. The sequenced sample consisted of peripheral blood. The receptors shown here come from a woman aged 35 to 49 who had recovered from COVID-19.

This clone occurred a few times. Written as DNA, the CDR3 is TGTGCCTGGGAAGGGACAGGGACTTTGTACACTGAAGCTTTCTTT. This gives the protein CAWEGTGTLYTEAFF. The chain is built from TRBV30 and TRBJ1-1, with TRBD1 matching over 9 bases. V trimming: 5 bases; J trimming: 3 bases; junction bases outside the gene matches: 10. Germline V gene sequence: CDR1 GTSNPN, CDR2 SVGIG (reference sequence). This CDR3 has 15 amino acids.

V and J are TRBV28 and TRBJ2-5; 7 bases are shared with TRBD1. Trimming at V came to 5 bases and at J to 2 bases, leaving 5 bases not matched to a gene. This CDR3 region has 14 residues. The germline gives CDR1 MDHEN, CDR2 SYDVKM. The CDR3 region has the DNA TGTGCCAGCAGTCTCCGGGACAGACAAGAGACCCAGTACTTC. Translated, it gives CASSLRDRQETQYF. Together with reference TRBV28 and TRBJ2-5, the CDR3 gives the full variable domain: DVKVTQSSRYLVKRTGEKVFLECVQDMDHENMFWYRQDPGLGLRLIYFSYDVKMKEKGDIPEGYSVSREKKERFSLILESASTNQTSMYLCASSLRDRQETQYFGPGTRLLVL.

The chain combines TRBV28 with TRBJ2-7; perhaps TRBD1 as D (5 bases). The CDR3 has 12 residues. Germline V gene sequence: CDR1 MDHEN, CDR2 SYDVKM. V was trimmed by 7 bases and J by 3 bases, leaving 10 bases between them. The CDR3 protein is CASKAGNYEQYF. Written as DNA, the CDR3 is TGTGCCAGCAAGGCAGGGAACTACGAGCAGTACTTC.

This rearrangement joins TRBV28 to TRBJ1-2; 10 nucleotides match TRBD1. The ends lost 3 bases at V and 8 bases at J; junction bases unmatched: 6. The CDR3 runs 14 residues. CDR1 is MDHEN and CDR2 is SYDVKM in the germline V gene. CDR3 region: CASSFYGTGDGYTF. CDR3 sequence (DNA): TGTGCCAGCAGTTTTTACGGGACAGGGGACGGCTACACCTTC.

The V call is TRBV19, the J call TRBJ2-2; D may be TRBD2 (6 bases). Germline V gives CDR1 LNHDA, CDR2 SQIVND (reference sequence). The CDR3 length is 13 residues. V lost 5 bases and J lost 7, with 11 bases in between. Written as DNA, the CDR3 is TGTGCCAGTAGTGCGGGGCTTATCGGGGAGCTGTTTTTT. Translated: CASSAGLIGELFF.

The chain combines TRBV28 with TRBJ1-4, with 9 bases matching TRBD1. Germline-derived CDR1 and CDR2 are MDHEN and SYDVKM. With V trimmed by 0 bases and J by 4 bases, 0 bases remained unmatched. The CDR3 is 15 amino acids. CDR3 amino acids: CASSLWTGGNEKLFF. CDR3 DNA: TGTGCCAGCAGTTTATGGACAGGGGGTAATGAAAAACTGTTTTTT.

CDR3 in DNA: TGTGCCAGCCGGGTTGTTCATGAGCAGTTCTTC. Residues: CASRVVHEQFF. This chain uses TRBV28 with TRBJ2-1; no clear D. The ends were cut back, 8 bases at V and 8 bases at J, with 10 bases in the middle. This CDR3 comprises 11 residues. The germline V gene has CDR1 MDHEN and CDR2 SYDVKM.

In its sample, this clone was seen a few times. V is TRBV28 and J is TRBJ1-5; 9 bases line up with TRBD1. Germline CDR1 and CDR2: MDHEN and SYDVKM. The CDR3 consists of 14 residues. After removal of 8 bases from V and 7 bases from J, the junction contained 9 bases not matched to a gene. The CDR3 DNA reads TGTGCCAGCGAGGGACAGGGTCAATGGCAGCCCCAGCATTTT. This translates into CASEGQGQWQPQHF.

The genes are TRBV7-9 and TRBJ2-7; a weak D match, TRBD1 (6 bases). V was cut by 3 bases and J by 1 base, with 13 bases left in between. The CDR3 extends over 15 amino acids. The germline V gene has CDR1 SEHNR and CDR2 FQNEAQ (reference sequence). This chain's CDR3 is CASSFGPGESYEQYF. The CDR3 coding sequence is TGTGCCAGCAGCTTTGGCCCAGGGGAATCCTACGAGCAGTACTTC. The complete variable domain, with remaining parts taken from reference TRBV7-9 and TRBJ2-7, reads DTGVSQNPRHKITKRGQNVTFRCDPISEHNRLYWYRQTLGQGPEFLTYFQNEAQLEKSRLLSDRFSAERPKGSFSTLEIQRTEQGDSAMYLCASSFGPGESYEQYFGPGTRLTVT.

The rearrangement uses TRBV28 and TRBJ2-1; 7 nucleotides line up with TRBD2. CDR1 MDHEN and CDR2 SYDVKM come from the germline V gene. CDR3 size: 16 residues. The V gene end was trimmed by 5 bases and the J gene end by 8 bases; junction bases not matched to a gene: 15. The CDR3 reads CASSQPGGWTGDEQFF. The CDR3 coding sequence is TGTGCCAGCAGTCAACCGGGGGGATGGACGGGTGATGAGCAGTTCTTC.

The V gene is TRBV10-3, the J gene TRBJ1-1, with TRBD1 identical over 7 bases. The V gene end was trimmed by 4 bases and the J gene end by 1 base; junction bases not matched to a gene: 9. The CDR3 sequence is 16 residues long. The germline V gene encodes CDR1 ENHRY and CDR2 SYGVKD. DNA for the CDR3: TGTGCCATCAGTGTAATTCCGGGACAGACGAACACTGAAGCTTTCTTT. This translates into CAISVIPGQTNTEAFF.